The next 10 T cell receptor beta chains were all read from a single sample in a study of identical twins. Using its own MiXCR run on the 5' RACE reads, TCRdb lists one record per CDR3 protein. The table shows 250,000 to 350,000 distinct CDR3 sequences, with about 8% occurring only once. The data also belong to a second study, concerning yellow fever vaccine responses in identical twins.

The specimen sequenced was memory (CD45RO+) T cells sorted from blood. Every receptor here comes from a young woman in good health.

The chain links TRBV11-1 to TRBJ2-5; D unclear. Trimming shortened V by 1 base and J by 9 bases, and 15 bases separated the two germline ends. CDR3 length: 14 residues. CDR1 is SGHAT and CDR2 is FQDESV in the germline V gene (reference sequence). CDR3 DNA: TGTGCCAGCAGCTTAGTTCCCTTGGATTGGGCCCAGTACTTC. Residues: CASSLVPLDWAQYF.

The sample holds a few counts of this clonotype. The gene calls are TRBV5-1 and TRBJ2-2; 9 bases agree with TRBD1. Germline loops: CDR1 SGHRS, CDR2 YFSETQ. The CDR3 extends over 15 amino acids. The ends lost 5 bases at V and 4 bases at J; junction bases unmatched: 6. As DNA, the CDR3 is TGCGCCAGCAGTTGGGACAGGGAGACCACCGGGGAGCTGTTTTTT. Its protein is CASSWDRETTGELFF.

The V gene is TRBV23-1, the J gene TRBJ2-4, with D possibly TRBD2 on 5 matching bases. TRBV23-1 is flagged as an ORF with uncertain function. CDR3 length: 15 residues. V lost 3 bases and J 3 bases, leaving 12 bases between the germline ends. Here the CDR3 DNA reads TGCGCCAGCAGTCATTTAGAGGCGGGCAAAAACATTCAGTACTTC. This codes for CASSHLEAGKNIQYF.

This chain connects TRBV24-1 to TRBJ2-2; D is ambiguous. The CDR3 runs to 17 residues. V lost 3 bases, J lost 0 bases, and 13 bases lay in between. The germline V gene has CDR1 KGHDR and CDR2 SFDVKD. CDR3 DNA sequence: TGTGCCACCAGTGATCGTGGCCGGGTATCGAACACCGGGGAGCTGTTTTTT. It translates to CATSDRGRVSNTGELFF.

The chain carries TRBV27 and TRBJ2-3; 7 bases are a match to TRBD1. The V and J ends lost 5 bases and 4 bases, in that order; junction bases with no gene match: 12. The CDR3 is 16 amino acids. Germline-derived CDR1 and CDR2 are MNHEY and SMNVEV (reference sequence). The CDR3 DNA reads TGTGCCAGCAGTCAGACTGGGACAGTCGTACCAGATACGCAGTATTTT. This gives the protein CASSQTGTVVPDTQYF.

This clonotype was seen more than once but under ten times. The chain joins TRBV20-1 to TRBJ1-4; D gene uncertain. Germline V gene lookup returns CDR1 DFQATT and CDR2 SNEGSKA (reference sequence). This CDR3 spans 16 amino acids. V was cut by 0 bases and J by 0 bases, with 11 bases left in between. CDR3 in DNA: TGCAGTGCTAGAGATCCTGTAACCCCAACTAATGAAAAACTGTTTTTT. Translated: CSARDPVTPTNEKLFF.

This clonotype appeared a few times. As DNA, the CDR3 is TGTGCCAGCAGCAAGGGGGGGAGCTCCTACGAGCAGTACGTC. This codes for CASSKGGSSYEQYV. V is TRBV11-2 and J is TRBJ2-7; a possible D gene is TRBD2 (7 bases). The CDR3 runs to 14 residues. Germline CDR1 is SGHAT and CDR2 is FQNNGV. V shed 5 bases and J shed 0 bases, with 11 bases lying between them.

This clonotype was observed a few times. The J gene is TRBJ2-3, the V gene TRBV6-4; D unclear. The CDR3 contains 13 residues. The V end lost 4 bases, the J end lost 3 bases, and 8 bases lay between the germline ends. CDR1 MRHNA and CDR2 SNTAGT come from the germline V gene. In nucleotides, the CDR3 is TGTGCCAGCAGTGTAAGTGGGACAGATACGCAGTATTTT. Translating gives CASSVSGTDTQYF.

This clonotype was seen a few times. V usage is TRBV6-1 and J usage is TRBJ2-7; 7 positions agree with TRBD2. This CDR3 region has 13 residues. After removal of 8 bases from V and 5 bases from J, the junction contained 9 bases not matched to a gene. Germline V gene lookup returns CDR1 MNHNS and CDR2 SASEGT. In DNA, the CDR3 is TGTGCCAGCTCACAAGCGGGGAGGGACGAGCAGTACTTC. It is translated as CASSQAGRDEQYF.

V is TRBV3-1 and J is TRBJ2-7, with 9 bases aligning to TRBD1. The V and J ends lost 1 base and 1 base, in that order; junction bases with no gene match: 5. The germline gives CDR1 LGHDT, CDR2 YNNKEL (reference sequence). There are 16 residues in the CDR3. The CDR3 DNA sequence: TGTGCCAGCAGCCAAGCACAGGGGGCACAGTCCTACGAGCAGTACTTC. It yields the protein CASSQAQGAQSYEQYF.